This T cell receptor beta chain is drawn from a study of blood T cells in healthy people across ages. Study-level points and caveats: Both higher diversity and more naive CD4+ cells marked long-lived donors when set against aged donors.

CDR1 is MDHEN and CDR2 is SYDVKM in the germline V gene. This CDR3 is 17 amino acids long. The J segment lost 2 bases and the V segment lost 7 bases, leaving 12 bases of the junction unmatched. Points on this clonotype: Its antigen is still unknown.

PCR was performed a second time for 7 to 11 cycles using a sample-barcoded 5' primer and a J-beta primer mix. TCRdb re-analysed the 5' RACE reads in MiXCR, keeping a single row per CDR3 protein. This sample has about 800,000 distinct CDR3 sequences, with around a quarter found just once. These data were likewise used in another study, on T cells of mothers and their children. That report notes: Barcodes and 2-4 random nucleotides were added by M1S in the second PCR.

The chain carries TRBV28 and TRBJ2-3; 10 bases match TRBD2. This receptor was obtained from a boy younger than 18 in good health. Sequencing was carried out using blood. CDR3 loop: CASTLGAGGPTTDTQYF. The CDR3 DNA is TGTGCCAGCACCCTAGGAGCGGGAGGGCCAACCACAGATACGCAGTATTTT. Full variable domain (missing parts from reference TRBV28 and TRBJ2-3): DVKVTQSSRYLVKRTGEKVFLECVQDMDHENMFWYRQDPGLGLRLIYFSYDVKMKEKGDIPEGYSVSREKKERFSLILESASTNQTSMYLCASTLGAGGPTTDTQYFGPGTRLTVL.